The clone carrying this T cell receptor beta chain has more than one count but fewer than ten. Its matching antigen is unknown. The donors were members of the validation cohort comprising 100 to 150 subjects, separate from the roughly 600-subject first cohort. The V and J ends lost 7 bases and 5 bases respectively, with 14 bases between them. The germline gives CDR1 SGHAT, CDR2 FQNNGV. This CDR3 region has 13 residues. Measured with immunoSEQ multiplex PCR; TCRdb has only the in-frame clones, and not every one. The sample comprises roughly 190,000 clones, 86% of which are singletons, and roughly 1.5% rests with the top ten. This entry comes from a study of cytomegalovirus exposure and HLA in healthy donors. For the study at large: Later, an analysis reported that the 110 or so validation repertoires had used the same platform as the approximately 690 first-cohort repertoires. Study-wide results and caveats: Cytomegalovirus association was assigned to approximately 160 TCR beta chains. Testing in vitro showed a few CMV-associated chains specific for CMV antigens.

The sequence derives from a woman under 30 in good health and CMV-seronegative. This chain uses TRBV11-2 with TRBJ1-2, with D unresolved. The sample consisted of PBMCs. The CDR3 bases are TGTGCCAGCACCAATCACGGGGAGTATGGCTACACCTTC. It encodes CASTNHGEYGYTF.